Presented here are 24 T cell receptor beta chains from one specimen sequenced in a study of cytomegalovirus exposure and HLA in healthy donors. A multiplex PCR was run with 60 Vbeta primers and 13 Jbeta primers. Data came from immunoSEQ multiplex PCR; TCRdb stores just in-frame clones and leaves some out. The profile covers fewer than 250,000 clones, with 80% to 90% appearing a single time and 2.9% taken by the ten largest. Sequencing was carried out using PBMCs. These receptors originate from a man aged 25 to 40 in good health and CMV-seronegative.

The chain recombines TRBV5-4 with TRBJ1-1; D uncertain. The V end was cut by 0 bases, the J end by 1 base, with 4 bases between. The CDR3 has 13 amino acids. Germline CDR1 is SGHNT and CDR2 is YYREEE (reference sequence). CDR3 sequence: CASSLGGNTEAFF. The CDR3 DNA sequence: TGTGCCAGCAGCTTGGGCGGGAACACTGAAGCTTTCTTT.

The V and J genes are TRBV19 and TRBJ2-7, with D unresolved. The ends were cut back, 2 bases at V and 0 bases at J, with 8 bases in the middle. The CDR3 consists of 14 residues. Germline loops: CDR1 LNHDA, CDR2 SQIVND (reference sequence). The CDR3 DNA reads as TGTGCCAGTAGTATATCAGATACCTCCTACGAGCAGTACTTC. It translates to CASSISDTSYEQYF. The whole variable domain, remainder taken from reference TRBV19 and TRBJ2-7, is DGGITQSPKYLFRKEGQNVTLSCEQNLNHDAMYWYRQDPGQGLRLIYYSQIVNDFQKGDIAEGYSVSREKKESFPLTVTSAQKNPTAFYLCASSISDTSYEQYFGPGTRLTVT.

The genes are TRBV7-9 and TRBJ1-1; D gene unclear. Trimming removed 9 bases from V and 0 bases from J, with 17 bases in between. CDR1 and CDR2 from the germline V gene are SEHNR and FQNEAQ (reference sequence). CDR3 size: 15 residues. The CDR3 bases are TGTGCCAGTTCGCGGGCTACTAATATGAACACTGAAGCTTTCTTT. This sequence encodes CASSRATNMNTEAFF.

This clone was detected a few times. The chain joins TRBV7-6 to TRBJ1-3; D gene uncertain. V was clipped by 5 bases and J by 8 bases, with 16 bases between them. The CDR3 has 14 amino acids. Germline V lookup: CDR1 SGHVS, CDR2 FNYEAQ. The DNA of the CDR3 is TGTGCCAGCAGCCAAACTGACTCTGGGTACACCATATATTTT. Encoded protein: CASSQTDSGYTIYF.

The CDR3 here is CASSLAPQRGEYNEQFF. The CDR3 DNA sequence: TGTGCCAGCAGCTTAGCACCCCAGCGGGGGGAATACAATGAGCAGTTCTTC. The chain employs TRBV11-2 and TRBJ2-1; 9 nucleotides line up with TRBD2. There are 17 residues in the CDR3. Germline CDR1 and CDR2: SGHAT and FQNNGV. V trimming: 1 base; J trimming: 4 bases; junction bases outside the gene matches: 8.

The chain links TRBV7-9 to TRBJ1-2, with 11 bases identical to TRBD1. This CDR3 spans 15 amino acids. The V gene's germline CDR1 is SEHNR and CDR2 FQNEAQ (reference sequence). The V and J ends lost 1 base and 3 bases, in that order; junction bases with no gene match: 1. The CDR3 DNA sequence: TGTGCCAGCAGCTTAGGGGACAGGGGGGACTATGGCTACACCTTC. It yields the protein CASSLGDRGDYGYTF.

The CDR3 sequence: CASSLTESYEQYF. The CDR3 DNA reads TGTGCCAGCAGCTTAACAGAGTCCTACGAGCAGTACTTC. The chain employs TRBV11-3 and TRBJ2-7; D not certain. Trimming took 2 bases from V and 1 from J, leaving 6 bases between them. Germline CDR1 reads SGHNT; CDR2 reads YENEEA. The CDR3 is 13 amino acids.

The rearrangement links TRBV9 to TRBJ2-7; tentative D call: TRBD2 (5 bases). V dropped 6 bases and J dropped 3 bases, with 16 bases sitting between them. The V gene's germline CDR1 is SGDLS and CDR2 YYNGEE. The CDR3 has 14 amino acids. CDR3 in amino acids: CASNGGGSDYEQYF. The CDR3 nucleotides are TGTGCCAGCAACGGTGGAGGAAGCGACTACGAGCAGTACTTC.

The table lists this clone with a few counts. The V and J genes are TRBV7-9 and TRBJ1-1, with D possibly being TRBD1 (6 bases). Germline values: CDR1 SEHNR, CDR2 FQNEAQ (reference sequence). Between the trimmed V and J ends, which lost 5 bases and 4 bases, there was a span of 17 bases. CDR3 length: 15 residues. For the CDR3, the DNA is TGTGCCAGCAGCCCTAGTTTGAGGGGGGGCACTGAAGCTTTCTTT. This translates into CASSPSLRGGTEAFF.

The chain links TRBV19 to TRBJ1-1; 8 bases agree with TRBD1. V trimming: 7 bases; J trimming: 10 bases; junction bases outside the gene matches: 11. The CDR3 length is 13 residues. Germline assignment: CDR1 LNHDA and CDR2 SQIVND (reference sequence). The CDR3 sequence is CASIGQGDLLAFF. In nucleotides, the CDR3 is TGTGCCAGTATTGGACAGGGTGATTTGTTAGCTTTCTTT.

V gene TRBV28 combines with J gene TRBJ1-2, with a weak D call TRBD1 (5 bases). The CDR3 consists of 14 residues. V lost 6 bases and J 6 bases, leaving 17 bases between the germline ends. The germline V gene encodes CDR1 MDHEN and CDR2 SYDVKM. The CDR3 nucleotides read TGTGCCAGCAGCTCTCCGGGGGGGAGGGATGGCTACACCTTC. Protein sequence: CASSSPGGRDGYTF.

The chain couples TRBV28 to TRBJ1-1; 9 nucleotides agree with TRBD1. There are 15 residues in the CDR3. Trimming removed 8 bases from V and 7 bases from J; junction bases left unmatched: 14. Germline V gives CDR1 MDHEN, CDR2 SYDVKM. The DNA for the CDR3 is TGTGCCAGCCTGACCCCCGGGACAGGGAGTGATGAAGCTTTCTTT. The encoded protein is CASLTPGTGSDEAFF.

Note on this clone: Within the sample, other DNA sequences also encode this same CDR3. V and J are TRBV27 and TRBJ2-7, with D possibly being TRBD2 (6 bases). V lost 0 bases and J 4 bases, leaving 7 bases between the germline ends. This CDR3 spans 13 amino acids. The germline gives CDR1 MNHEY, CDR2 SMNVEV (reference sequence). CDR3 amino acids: CASSLSGGYEQYF. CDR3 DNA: TGTGCCAGCAGTTTATCGGGGGGTTACGAGCAGTACTTC.

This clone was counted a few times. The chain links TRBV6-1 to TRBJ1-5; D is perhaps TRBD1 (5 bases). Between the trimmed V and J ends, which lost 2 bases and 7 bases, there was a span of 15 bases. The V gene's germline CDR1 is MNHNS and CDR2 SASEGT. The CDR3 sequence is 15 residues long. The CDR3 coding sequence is TGTGCCAGCAGTGAAACTTTCGGTAGGGGACAGCCCCAGCATTTT. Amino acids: CASSETFGRGQPQHF.

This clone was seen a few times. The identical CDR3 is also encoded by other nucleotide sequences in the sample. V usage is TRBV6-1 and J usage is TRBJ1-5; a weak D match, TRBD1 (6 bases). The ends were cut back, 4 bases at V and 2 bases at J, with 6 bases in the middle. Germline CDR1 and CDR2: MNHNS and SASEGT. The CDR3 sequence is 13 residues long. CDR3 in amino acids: CASSAGGNQPQHF. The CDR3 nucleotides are TGTGCCAGCAGTGCAGGGGGCAATCAGCCCCAGCATTTT.

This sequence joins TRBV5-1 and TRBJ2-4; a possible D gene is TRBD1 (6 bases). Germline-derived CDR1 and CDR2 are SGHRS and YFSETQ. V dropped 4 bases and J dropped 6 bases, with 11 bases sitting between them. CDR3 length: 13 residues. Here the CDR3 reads CASSPLDRNIQYF. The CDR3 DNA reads TGCGCCAGCAGCCCCCTGGACAGAAACATTCAGTACTTC. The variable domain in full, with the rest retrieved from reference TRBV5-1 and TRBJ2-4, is KAGVTQTPRYLIKTRGQQVTLSCSPISGHRSVSWYQQTPGQGLQFLFEYFSETQRNKGNFPGRFSGRQFSNSRSEMNVSTLELGDSALYLCASSPLDRNIQYFGAGTRLSVL.

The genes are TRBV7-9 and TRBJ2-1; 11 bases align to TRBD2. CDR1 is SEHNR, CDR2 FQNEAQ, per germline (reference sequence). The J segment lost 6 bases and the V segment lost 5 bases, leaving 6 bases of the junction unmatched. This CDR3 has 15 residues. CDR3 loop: CASSLLAGGSNEQFF. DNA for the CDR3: TGTGCCAGCAGCCTTCTAGCGGGGGGTAGCAATGAGCAGTTCTTC.

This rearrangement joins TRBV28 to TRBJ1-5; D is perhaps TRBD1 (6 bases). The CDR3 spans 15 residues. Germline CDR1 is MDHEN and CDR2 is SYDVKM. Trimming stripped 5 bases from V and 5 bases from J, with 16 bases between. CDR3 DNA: TGTGCCAGCAGTACCACCAGGGGACCATATCAGCCCCAGCATTTT. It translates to CASSTTRGPYQPQHF.

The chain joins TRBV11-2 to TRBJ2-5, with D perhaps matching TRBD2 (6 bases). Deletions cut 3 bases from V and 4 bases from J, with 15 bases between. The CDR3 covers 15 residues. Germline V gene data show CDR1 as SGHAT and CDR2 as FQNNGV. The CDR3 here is CASSFQGGVGETQYF. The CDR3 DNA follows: TGTGCCAGCAGCTTCCAGGGCGGGGTGGGAGAGACCCAGTACTTC.

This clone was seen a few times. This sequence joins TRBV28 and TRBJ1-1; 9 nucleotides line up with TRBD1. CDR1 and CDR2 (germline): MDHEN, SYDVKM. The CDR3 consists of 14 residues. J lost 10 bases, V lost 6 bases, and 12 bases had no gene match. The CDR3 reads CASSTGTGLGGAFF. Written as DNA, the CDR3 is TGTGCCAGCAGCACCGGGACAGGGCTAGGGGGAGCTTTCTTT.

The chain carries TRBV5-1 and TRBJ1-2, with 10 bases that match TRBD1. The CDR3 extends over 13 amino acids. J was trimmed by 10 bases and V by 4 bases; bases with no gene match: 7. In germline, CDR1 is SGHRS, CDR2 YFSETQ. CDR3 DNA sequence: TGCGCCAGCAGCGCGGGACAGGGGAAAGTCTACACCTTC. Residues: CASSAGQGKVYTF.

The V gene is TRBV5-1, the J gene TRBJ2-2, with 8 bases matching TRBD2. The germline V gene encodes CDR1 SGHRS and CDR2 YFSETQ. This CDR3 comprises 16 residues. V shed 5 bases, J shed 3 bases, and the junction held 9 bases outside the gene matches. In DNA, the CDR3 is TGCGCCAGCAGACCGGGGGGGACTAGTGACACCGGGGAGCTGTTTTTT. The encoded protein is CASRPGGTSDTGELFF.

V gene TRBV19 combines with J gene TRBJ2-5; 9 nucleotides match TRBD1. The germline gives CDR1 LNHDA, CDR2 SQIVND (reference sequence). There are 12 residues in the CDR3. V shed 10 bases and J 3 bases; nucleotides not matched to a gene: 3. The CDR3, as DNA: TGTGCCACTGGGACAGGGAAAGAGACCCAGTACTTC. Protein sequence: CATGTGKETQYF.

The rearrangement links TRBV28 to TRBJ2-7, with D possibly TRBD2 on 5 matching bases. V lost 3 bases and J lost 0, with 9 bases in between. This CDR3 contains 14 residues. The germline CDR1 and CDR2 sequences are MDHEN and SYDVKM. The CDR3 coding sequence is TGTGCCAGCAGTTTCCGGGGTCTCTCCTACGAGCAGTACTTC. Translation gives CASSFRGLSYEQYF.